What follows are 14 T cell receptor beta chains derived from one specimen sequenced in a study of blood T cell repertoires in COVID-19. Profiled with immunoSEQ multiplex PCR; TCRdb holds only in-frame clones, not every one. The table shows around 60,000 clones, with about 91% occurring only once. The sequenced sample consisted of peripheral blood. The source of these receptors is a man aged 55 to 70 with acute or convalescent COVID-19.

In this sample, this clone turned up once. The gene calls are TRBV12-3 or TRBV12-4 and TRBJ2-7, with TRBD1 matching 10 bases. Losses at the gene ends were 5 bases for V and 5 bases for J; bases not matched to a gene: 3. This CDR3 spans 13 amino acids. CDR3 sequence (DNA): TGTGCCAGCAGTCCGGGACAGGGGAACGAGCAGTACTTC. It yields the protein CASSPGQGNEQYF.

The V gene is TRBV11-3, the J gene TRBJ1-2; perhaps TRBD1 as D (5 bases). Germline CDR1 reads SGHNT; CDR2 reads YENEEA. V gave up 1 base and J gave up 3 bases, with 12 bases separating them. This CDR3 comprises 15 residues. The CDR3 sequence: CASSLGPQGDYGYTF. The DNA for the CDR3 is TGTGCCAGCAGCTTAGGTCCCCAGGGCGACTATGGCTACACCTTC.

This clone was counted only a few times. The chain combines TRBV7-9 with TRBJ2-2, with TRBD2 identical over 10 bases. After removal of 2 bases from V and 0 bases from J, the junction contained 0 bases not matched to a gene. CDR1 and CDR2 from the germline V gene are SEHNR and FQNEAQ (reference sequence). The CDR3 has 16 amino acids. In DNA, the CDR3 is TGTGCCAGCAGCTTACTAGCGGGAGCGAACACCGGGGAGCTGTTTTTT. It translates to CASSLLAGANTGELFF.

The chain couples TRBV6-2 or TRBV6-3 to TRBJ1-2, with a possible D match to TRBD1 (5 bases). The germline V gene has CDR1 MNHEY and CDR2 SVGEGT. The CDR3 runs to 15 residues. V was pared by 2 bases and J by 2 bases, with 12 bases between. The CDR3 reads CASSYKGSINYGYTF. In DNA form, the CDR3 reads TGTGCCAGCAGTTACAAGGGGTCGATCAACTATGGCTACACCTTC.

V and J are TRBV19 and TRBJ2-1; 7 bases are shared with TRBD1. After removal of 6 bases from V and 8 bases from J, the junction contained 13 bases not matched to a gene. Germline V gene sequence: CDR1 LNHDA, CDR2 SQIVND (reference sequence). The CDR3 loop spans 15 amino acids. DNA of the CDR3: TGTGCCAGTAGGACTACAGGGGATTTTAGGTATGAGCAGTTCTTC. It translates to CASRTTGDFRYEQFF.

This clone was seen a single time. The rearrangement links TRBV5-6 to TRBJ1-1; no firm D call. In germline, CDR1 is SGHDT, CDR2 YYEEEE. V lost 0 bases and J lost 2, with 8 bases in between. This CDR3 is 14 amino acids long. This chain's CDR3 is CASSLEESNTEAFF. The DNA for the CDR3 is TGTGCCAGCAGCTTGGAGGAGAGCAACACTGAAGCTTTCTTT.

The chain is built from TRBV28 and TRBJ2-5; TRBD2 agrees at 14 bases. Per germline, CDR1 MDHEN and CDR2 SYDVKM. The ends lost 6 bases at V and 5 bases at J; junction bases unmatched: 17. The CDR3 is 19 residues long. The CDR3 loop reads CASRTTSGRAEGEPETQYF. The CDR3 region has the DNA TGTGCCAGCAGAACGACTAGCGGGAGGGCCGAGGGGGAGCCGGAGACCCAGTACTTC.

The CDR3 loop reads CASSQQRGNQPQHF. Written as DNA, the CDR3 is TGTGCCAGCAGCCAACAGAGAGGCAATCAGCCCCAGCATTTT. V and J are TRBV7-8 and TRBJ1-5; no clear D gene. Trimming cost V 5 bases and J 2 bases, with 10 bases left between them. Germline CDR1 reads SGHVS; CDR2 reads FQNEAQ. The CDR3 runs to 14 residues. The full variable domain, rest sourced from reference TRBV7-8 and TRBJ1-5, is GAGVSQSPRYKVAKRGQDVALRCDPISGHVSLFWYQQALGQGPEFLTYFQNEAQLDKSGLPSDRFFAERPEGSVSTLKIQRTQQEDSAVYLCASSQQRGNQPQHFGDGTRLSIL.

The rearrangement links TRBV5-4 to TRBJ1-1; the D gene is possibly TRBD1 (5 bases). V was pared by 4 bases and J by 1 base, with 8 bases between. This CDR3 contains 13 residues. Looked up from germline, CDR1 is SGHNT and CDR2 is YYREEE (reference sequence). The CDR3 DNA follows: TGTGCCAGCAGCCCCGGACAGAACACTGAAGCTTTCTTT. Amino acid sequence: CASSPGQNTEAFF. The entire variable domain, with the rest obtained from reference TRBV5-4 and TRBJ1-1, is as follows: ETGVTQSPTHLIKTRGQQVTLRCSSQSGHNTVSWYQQALGQGPQFIFQYYREEENGRGNFPPRFSGLQFPNYSSELNVNALELDDSALYLCASSPGQNTEAFFGQGTRLTVV.

CDR3 DNA: TGTGCCAGCAGTGATCCCAGCGGGAGGGACTACAATGAGCAGTTCTTC. This translates into CASSDPSGRDYNEQFF. The gene calls are TRBV25-1 and TRBJ2-1; 10 nucleotides line up with TRBD2. Trimming cost V 3 bases and J 3 bases; bases outside gene matches: 5. CDR3 length: 16 residues. The germline CDR1 and CDR2 sequences are MGHDK and SYGVNS.

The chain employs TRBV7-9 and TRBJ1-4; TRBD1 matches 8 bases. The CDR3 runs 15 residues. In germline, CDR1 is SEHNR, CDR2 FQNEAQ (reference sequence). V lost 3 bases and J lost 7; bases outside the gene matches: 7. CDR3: CASSLQGARGEKLFF. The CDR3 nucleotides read TGTGCCAGCAGCTTGCAGGGGGCGCGTGGTGAAAAACTGTTTTTT.

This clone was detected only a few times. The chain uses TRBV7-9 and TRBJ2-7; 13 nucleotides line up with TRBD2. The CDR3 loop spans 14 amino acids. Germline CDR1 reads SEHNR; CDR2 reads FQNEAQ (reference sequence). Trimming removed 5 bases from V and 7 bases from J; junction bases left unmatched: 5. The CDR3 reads CASSPRTSGSEQYF. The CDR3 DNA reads TGTGCCAGCAGCCCTCGGACTAGCGGGAGTGAGCAGTACTTC. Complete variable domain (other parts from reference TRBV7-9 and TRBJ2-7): DTGVSQNPRHKITKRGQNVTFRCDPISEHNRLYWYRQTLGQGPEFLTYFQNEAQLEKSRLLSDRFSAERPKGSFSTLEIQRTEQGDSAMYLCASSPRTSGSEQYFGPGTRLTVT.

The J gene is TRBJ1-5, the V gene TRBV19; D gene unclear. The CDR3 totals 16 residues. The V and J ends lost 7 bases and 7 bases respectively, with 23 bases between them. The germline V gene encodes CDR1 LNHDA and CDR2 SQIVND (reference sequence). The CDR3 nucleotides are TGTGCCAGTAACGGGGAGGGCCGGGGAGAGGGACAGCCCCAGCATTTT. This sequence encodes CASNGEGRGEGQPQHF. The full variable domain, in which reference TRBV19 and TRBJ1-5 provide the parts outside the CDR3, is DGGITQSPKYLFRKEGQNVTLSCEQNLNHDAMYWYRQDPGQGLRLIYYSQIVNDFQKGDIAEGYSVSREKKESFPLTVTSAQKNPTAFYLCASNGEGRGEGQPQHFGDGTRLSIL.

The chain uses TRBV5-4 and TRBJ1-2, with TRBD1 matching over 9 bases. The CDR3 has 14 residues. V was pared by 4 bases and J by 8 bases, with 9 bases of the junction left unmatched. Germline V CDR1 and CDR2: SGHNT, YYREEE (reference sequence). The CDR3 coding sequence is TGTGCCAGCAGCCACCCAGACAGGGGGAAGGGCTACACCTTC. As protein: CASSHPDRGKGYTF.